A single sample gave rise to the 18 T cell receptor beta chains below, sequenced in a study of T cell responses to AZD1222 COVID-19 vaccine. The repertoire was sequenced with immunoSEQ multiplex PCR; TCRdb's copy has only in-frame clones and lacks some. The data contain over 85,000 clones, roughly four fifths of them singletons. The material was peripheral blood, obtained on day 0 of AZD1222 vaccination. The receptor set was obtained from an adult in good health.

This chain links TRBV19 with TRBJ1-1; 8 nucleotides align to TRBD1. The germline CDR1 and CDR2 sequences are LNHDA and SQIVND (reference sequence). CDR3 length equals 15 residues. With 6 bases clipped from V and 6 bases from J, the junction kept 12 bases outside the gene matches. The CDR3 region is CASRKRTGSIAEAFF. CDR3 DNA: TGTGCCAGTAGAAAACGGACAGGGTCGATCGCTGAAGCTTTCTTT.

The CDR3 loop reads CASSHQGGLSPLHF. CDR3 nucleotides: TGTGCCAGCAGTCACCAGGGGGGGCTTTCACCCCTCCACTTT. The J gene is TRBJ1-6, the V gene TRBV7-2, with 7 bases lining up with TRBD1. V lost 6 bases to trimming and J lost 9 bases; unmatched junction nucleotides: 8. The CDR3 totals 14 residues. The V gene's germline CDR1 is SGHTA and CDR2 FQGNSA. Using reference TRBV7-2 and TRBJ1-6 for the parts outside the CDR3, the full variable domain is GAGVSQSPSNKVTEKGKDVELRCDPISGHTALYWYRQSLGQGLEFLIYFQGNSAPDKSGLPSDRFSAERTGGSVSTLTIQRTQQEDSAVYLCASSHQGGLSPLHFGNGTRLTVT.

This clone turned up a few times. The chain has TRBV7-8 and TRBJ2-7, with no clear D. The CDR3 has 14 amino acids. CDR1 is SGHVS and CDR2 is FQNEAQ in the germline V gene. V dropped 5 bases and J dropped 2 bases, with 13 bases sitting between them. CDR3 residues: CASSPDELTYEQYF. In nucleotides, the CDR3 is TGTGCCAGCAGCCCCGACGAGCTGACCTACGAGCAGTACTTC.

V is TRBV4-3 and J is TRBJ1-5, with D unclear. Germline loops: CDR1 LGHNA, CDR2 YSLEER. This CDR3 region has 15 residues. The V and J ends lost 0 bases and 9 bases respectively, with 15 bases between them. CDR3 residues: CASSQDWAGGRPQHF. CDR3 bases: TGCGCCAGCAGCCAAGATTGGGCAGGAGGTCGGCCCCAGCATTTT.

To note about this clone: At one end the junction does not follow the germline gene, possibly because of a read error. V usage is TRBV5-1 and J usage is TRBJ2-1, with 9 positions matching TRBD2. Germline V CDR1 and CDR2: SGHRS, YFSETQ. The CDR3 has 14 amino acids. CDR3 loop: CASSPHGREGPQIF. The CDR3 nucleotides are TGCGCCAGCAGCCCCCATGGGCGGGAGGGCCCCCAGATCTTC.

This clone came up once. The chain uses TRBV19 and TRBJ1-5; 9 bases agree with TRBD1. The CDR3 consists of 15 residues. V lost 7 bases, J lost 3 bases, and 7 bases stayed unmatched. Germline assignment: CDR1 LNHDA and CDR2 SQIVND (reference sequence). CDR3 in DNA: TGTGCCAGTACCACAGACAGGGGGTCCAATCAGCCCCAGCATTTT. Amino acid sequence: CASTTDRGSNQPQHF.

The V and J genes are TRBV2 and TRBJ2-1, with 7 bases that match TRBD2. This CDR3 region has 15 residues. The germline CDR1 and CDR2 sequences are SNHLY and FYNNEI. V shed 5 bases, J shed 7 bases, and the junction held 11 bases outside the gene matches. Here the CDR3 DNA reads TGTGCCAGCAGTAAGCTAGCGGACTCCGGGAATGAGCAGTTCTTC. Amino acid sequence: CASSKLADSGNEQFF.

V gene TRBV25-1 combines with J gene TRBJ1-1; the D gene is possibly TRBD1 (5 bases). The CDR3 length is 14 residues. CDR1 MGHDK and CDR2 SYGVNS come from the germline V gene. The V gene lost 6 bases and the J gene lost 2 bases, with 13 bases spanning the gap. The CDR3 coding sequence is TGTGCCAGCAGCCGCAGGGATAAAAACACTGAAGCTTTCTTT. Its protein is CASSRRDKNTEAFF.

The chain combines TRBV28 with TRBJ1-1; D is uncertain. V was shortened by 10 bases and J by 1 base, with 10 bases between the two germline ends. The CDR3 sequence is 12 residues long. Germline V gene data show CDR1 as MDHEN and CDR2 as SYDVKM. CDR3 in amino acids: CATVYQNTEAFF. For the CDR3, the DNA is TGTGCCACCGTTTATCAGAACACTGAAGCTTTCTTT.

The chain joins TRBV11-2 to TRBJ1-1; D unresolved. Trimming removed 4 bases from V and 1 base from J, with 10 bases in between. The CDR3 spans 14 residues. Per the germline V gene, CDR1 is SGHAT and CDR2 is FQNNGV. The chain's CDR3 is CASSSLGGNTEAFF. The CDR3, as DNA: TGTGCCAGCAGCTCCCTGGGTGGGAACACTGAAGCTTTCTTT. The full variable domain, rest sourced from reference TRBV11-2 and TRBJ1-1, is EAGVAQSPRYKIIEKRQSVAFWCNPISGHATLYWYQQILGQGPKLLIQFQNNGVVDDSQLPKDRFSAERLKGVDSTLKIQPAKLEDSAVYLCASSSLGGNTEAFFGQGTRLTVV.

This sequence joins TRBV11-1 and TRBJ2-2; D is ambiguous. The length of the CDR3 is 13 residues. Deletions cut 2 bases from V and 5 bases from J, with 6 bases between. From germline, CDR1 is SGHAT and CDR2 FQDESV (reference sequence). CDR3 sequence (DNA): TGTGCCAGCAGCTTACAGGCGACCGGGGAGCTGTTTTTT. It specifies CASSLQATGELFF. The full variable domain, with the rest looked up from reference TRBV11-1 and TRBJ2-2, is EAEVAQSPRYKITEKSQAVAFWCDPISGHATLYWYRQILGQGPELLVQFQDESVVDDSQLPKDRFSAERLKGVDSTLKIQPAELGDSAMYLCASSLQATGELFFGEGSRLTVL.

J is TRBJ1-1 and V is TRBV30; no clear D. This CDR3 has 14 residues. Germline V gene data show CDR1 as GTSNPN and CDR2 as SVGIG (reference sequence). Trimming stripped 7 bases from V and 11 bases from J, with 26 bases between. CDR3 nucleotides: TGTGCCTCCTACAACACCCTCCCCCCCCTAAGGGCTTTCTTT. The encoded protein is CASYNTLPPLRAFF.

This chain connects TRBV10-2 to TRBJ1-2, with TRBD1 matching over 9 bases. Germline loops: CDR1 WSHSY, CDR2 SAAADI. The CDR3 is made up of 13 amino acids. V shed 9 bases and J 4 bases; nucleotides not matched to a gene: 6. This CDR3 is CASKTGGPYGYTF. The CDR3, as DNA: TGCGCCAGTAAGACAGGGGGACCCTATGGCTACACCTTC.

The chain employs TRBV7-8 and TRBJ2-1, with TRBD2 matching over 8 bases. This CDR3 is 16 amino acids long. Germline loops: CDR1 SGHVS, CDR2 FQNEAQ. V shed 5 bases and J 10 bases; nucleotides not matched to a gene: 16. CDR3 bases: TGTGCCAGCAGCGCCCGCGGGGCGGGGGGACGTGAGGAGCAGTTCTTC. Translation gives CASSARGAGGREEQFF.

Details on this clone: The same CDR3 is also encoded by other DNA sequences in this sample. This chain joins TRBV7-2 and TRBJ2-3; TRBD1 matches at 7 bases. V lost 5 bases to trimming and J lost 0 bases; unmatched junction nucleotides: 2. CDR1 is SGHTA and CDR2 is FQGNSA in the germline V gene. The CDR3 consists of 14 residues. This CDR3 is CASSRDSSTDTQYF. The DNA for the CDR3 is TGTGCCAGCAGCCGGGACAGTAGCACAGATACGCAGTATTTT.

The rearrangement uses TRBV5-1 and TRBJ2-6, with D tentatively TRBD1 (6 bases). The CDR3 consists of 18 residues. The V end lost 3 bases, the J end lost 0 bases, and 16 bases lay between the germline ends. The V gene's germline CDR1 is SGHRS and CDR2 YFSETQ. CDR3 loop: CASSSRLIRGSGANVLTF. Here the CDR3 DNA reads TGCGCCAGCAGCTCCCGTTTGATCAGGGGCTCTGGGGCCAACGTCCTGACTTTC. Full variable domain (rest looked up from reference TRBV5-1 and TRBJ2-6): KAGVTQTPRYLIKTRGQQVTLSCSPISGHRSVSWYQQTPGQGLQFLFEYFSETQRNKGNFPGRFSGRQFSNSRSEMNVSTLELGDSALYLCASSSRLIRGSGANVLTFGAGSRLTVL.

CDR3 sequence reads: CASSPAASGNTIYF. DNA of the CDR3: TGCGCCAGCAGCCCGGCTGCCTCTGGAAACACCATATATTTT. This chain joins TRBV4-3 and TRBJ1-3; D is unclear. This CDR3 has 14 residues. Germline CDR1 is LGHNA and CDR2 is YSLEER. The V and J ends lost 4 bases and 0 bases respectively, with 7 bases between them.

The chain has TRBV3-1 (or the pseudogene TRBV3-2) and TRBJ1-3; the match to TRBD1 covers 8 bases. From germline, CDR1 is LGHDT and CDR2 YNNKEL (reference sequence). CDR3 size: 15 residues. After removal of 1 base from V and 6 bases from J, the junction contained 5 bases not matched to a gene. In DNA, the CDR3 is TGTGCCAGCAGCCAAGGGACAGGGAAGGAAAACACCATATATTTT. Encoded protein: CASSQGTGKENTIYF.